This T cell receptor (beta chain) was captured by sequencing in a study of cytomegalovirus exposure and HLA in healthy donors. It was the approximately 110-subject validation cohort, separate from the approximately 670-subject first cohort, to which the donors belonged. Study results and caveats: While the bulk of TCR sequences proved rare, some public TCRs turned up in many donors.

The CDR3 is made up of 19 amino acids. Germline loops: CDR1 LNHDA, CDR2 SQIVND (reference sequence). Trimming removed 4 bases from V and 7 bases from J; junction bases left unmatched: 20. In its sample, this clone was seen once. The target antigen is unknown. Here immunoSEQ multiplex PCR was the method, and the copy in TCRdb shows in-frame clones only, minus some. Of about 84,000 clones in the sample, under 95% were seen once. The chain has TRBV19 and TRBJ1-5; 9 nucleotides line up with TRBD1. The sample taken for sequencing was PBMCs. This receptor was obtained from a young man in good health and CMV-seronegative. CDR3 amino acids: CASSTSGTGITRSWQPQHF. CDR3 nucleotides: TGTGCCAGTAGTACATCCGGGACAGGGATCACCCGTTCTTGGCAGCCCCAGCATTTT. Using reference TRBV19 and TRBJ1-5 for the parts outside the CDR3, the full variable domain is DGGITQSPKYLFRKEGQNVTLSCEQNLNHDAMYWYRQDPGQGLRLIYYSQIVNDFQKGDIAEGYSVSREKKESFPLTVTSAQKNPTAFYLCASSTSGTGITRSWQPQHFGDGTRLSIL.